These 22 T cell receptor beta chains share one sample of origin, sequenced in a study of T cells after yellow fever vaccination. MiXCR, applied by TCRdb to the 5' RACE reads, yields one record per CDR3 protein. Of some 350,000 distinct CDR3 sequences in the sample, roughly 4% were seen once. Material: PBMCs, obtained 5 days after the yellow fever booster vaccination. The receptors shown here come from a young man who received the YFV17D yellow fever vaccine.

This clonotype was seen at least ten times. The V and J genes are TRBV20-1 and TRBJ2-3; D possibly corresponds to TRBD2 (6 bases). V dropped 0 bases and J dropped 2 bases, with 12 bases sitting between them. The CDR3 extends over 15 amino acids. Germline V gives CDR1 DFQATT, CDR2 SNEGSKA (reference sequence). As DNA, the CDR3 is TGCAGTGCTAGAGATCGACTAGGGCTCACAGATACGCAGTATTTT. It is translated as CSARDRLGLTDTQYF.

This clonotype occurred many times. CDR3 in amino acids: CASSYSPSSYEQYF. CDR3 sequence (DNA): TGTGCCAGCAGTTACTCCCCAAGCTCCTACGAGCAGTACTTC. This chain joins TRBV6-5 and TRBJ2-7; the D is unclear. The CDR3 is 14 amino acids. The V end was cut by 0 bases, the J end by 0 bases, with 6 bases between. Per the germline V gene, CDR1 is MNHEY and CDR2 is SVGAGI.

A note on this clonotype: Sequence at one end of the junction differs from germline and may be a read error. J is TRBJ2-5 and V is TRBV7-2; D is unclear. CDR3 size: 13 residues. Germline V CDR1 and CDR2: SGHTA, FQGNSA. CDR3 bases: TGTGCCAGCGGGAAGGGTCCTCAAGAGACCCTGTACTTC. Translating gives CASGKGPQETLYF.

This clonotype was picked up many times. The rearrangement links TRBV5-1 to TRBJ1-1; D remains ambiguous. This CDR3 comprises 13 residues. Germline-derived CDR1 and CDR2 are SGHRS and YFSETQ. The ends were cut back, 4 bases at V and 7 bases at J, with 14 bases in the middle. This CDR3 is CASSNRWADEAFF. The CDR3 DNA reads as TGCGCCAGCAGCAATCGTTGGGCAGATGAAGCTTTCTTT.

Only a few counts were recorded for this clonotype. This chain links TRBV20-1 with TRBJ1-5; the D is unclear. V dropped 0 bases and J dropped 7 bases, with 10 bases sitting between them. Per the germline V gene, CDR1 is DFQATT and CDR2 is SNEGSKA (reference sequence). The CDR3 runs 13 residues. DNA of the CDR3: TGCAGTGCTAGAGAAACCGACGGGCAGCCCCAGCATTTT. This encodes CSARETDGQPQHF.

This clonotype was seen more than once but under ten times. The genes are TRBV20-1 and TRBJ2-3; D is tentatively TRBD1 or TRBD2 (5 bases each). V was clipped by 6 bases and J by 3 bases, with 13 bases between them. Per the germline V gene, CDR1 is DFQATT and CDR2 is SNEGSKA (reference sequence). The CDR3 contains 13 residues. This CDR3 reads CSAVREFTDTQYF. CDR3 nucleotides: TGCAGTGCCGTCAGGGAGTTTACAGATACGCAGTATTTT.

The CDR3 loop reads CSARPGVGLKNIQYF. The DNA for the CDR3 is TGCAGTGCTAGGCCGGGAGTGGGCCTCAAAAACATTCAGTACTTC. The genes are TRBV20-1 and TRBJ2-4, with D possibly matching TRBD2 (6 bases). Trimming cost V 3 bases and J 3 bases, with 15 bases left between them. CDR1 DFQATT and CDR2 SNEGSKA come from the germline V gene (reference sequence). There are 15 residues in the CDR3.

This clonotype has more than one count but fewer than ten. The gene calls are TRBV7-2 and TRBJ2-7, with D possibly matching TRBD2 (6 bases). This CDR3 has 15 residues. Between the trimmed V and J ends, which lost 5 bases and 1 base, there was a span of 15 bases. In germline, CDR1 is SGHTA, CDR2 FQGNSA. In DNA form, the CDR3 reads TGTGCCAGCAGCCCTAGCGCAGGAGGTTCCTACGAGCAGTACGTC. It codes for CASSPSAGGSYEQYV.

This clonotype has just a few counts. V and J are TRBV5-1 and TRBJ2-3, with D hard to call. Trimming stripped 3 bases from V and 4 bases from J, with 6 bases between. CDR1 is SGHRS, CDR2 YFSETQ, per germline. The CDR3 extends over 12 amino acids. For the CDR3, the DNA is TGCGCCAGCAGCTGGTACTCAGATACGCAGTATTTT. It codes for CASSWYSDTQYF.

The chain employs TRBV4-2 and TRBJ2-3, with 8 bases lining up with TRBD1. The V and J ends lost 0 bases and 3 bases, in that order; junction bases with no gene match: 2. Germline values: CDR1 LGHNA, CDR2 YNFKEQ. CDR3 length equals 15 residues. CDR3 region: CASSQDQGATDTQYF. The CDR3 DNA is TGTGCCAGCAGCCAAGATCAGGGGGCAACAGATACGCAGTATTTT.

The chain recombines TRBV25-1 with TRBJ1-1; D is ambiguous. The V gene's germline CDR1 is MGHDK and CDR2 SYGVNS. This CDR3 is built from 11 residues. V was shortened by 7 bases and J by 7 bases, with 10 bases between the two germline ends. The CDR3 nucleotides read TGTGCCAGCACCGCGGGGATTGAAGCTTTCTTT. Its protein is CASTAGIEAFF. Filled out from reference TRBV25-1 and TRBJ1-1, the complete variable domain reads EADIYQTPRYLVIGTGKKITLECSQTMGHDKMYWYQQDPGMELHLIHYSYGVNSTEKGDLSSESTVSRIRTEHFPLTLESARPSHTSQYLCASTAGIEAFFGQGTRLTVV.

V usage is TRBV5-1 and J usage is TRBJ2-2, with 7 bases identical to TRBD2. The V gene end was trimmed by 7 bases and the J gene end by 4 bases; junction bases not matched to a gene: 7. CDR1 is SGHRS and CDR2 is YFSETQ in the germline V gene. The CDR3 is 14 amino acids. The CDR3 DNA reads TGCGCCAGCGGCTACCCGGGGGGCACCGGGGAGCTGTTTTTT. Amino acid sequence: CASGYPGGTGELFF.

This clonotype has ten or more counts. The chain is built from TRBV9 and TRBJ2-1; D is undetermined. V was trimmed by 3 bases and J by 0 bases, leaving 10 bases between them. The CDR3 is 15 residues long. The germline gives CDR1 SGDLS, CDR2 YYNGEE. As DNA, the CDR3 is TGTGCCAGCAGCGGACGGACCTTCTCCTACAATGAGCAGTTCTTC. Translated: CASSGRTFSYNEQFF.

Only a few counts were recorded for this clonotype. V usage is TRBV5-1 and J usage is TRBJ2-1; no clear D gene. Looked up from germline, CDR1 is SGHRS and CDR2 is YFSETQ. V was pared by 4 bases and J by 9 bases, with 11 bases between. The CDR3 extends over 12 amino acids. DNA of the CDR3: TGCGCCAGCAGCCCTATTCCGGGTGAGCAGTTCTTC. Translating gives CASSPIPGEQFF.

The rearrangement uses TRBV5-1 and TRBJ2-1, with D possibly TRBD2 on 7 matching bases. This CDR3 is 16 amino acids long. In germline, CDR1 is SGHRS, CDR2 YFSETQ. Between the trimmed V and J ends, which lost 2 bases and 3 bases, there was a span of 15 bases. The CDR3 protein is CASSFSGLGGYNEQFF. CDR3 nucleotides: TGCGCCAGCAGCTTTAGCGGGCTAGGGGGCTACAATGAGCAGTTCTTC.

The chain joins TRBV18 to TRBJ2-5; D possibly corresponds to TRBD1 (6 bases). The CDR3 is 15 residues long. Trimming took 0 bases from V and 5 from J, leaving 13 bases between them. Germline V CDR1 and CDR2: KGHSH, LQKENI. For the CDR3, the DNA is TGTGCCAGCTCACCACCGGCACAGGGTTGGGAGACCCAGTACTTC. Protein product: CASSPPAQGWETQYF.

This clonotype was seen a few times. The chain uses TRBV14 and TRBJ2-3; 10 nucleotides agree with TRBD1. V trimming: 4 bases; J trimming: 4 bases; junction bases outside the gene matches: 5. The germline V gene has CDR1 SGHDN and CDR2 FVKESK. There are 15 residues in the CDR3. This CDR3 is CASSPRDRGPDTQYF. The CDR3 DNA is TGTGCCAGCAGCCCCCGGGACAGGGGTCCAGATACGCAGTATTTT.

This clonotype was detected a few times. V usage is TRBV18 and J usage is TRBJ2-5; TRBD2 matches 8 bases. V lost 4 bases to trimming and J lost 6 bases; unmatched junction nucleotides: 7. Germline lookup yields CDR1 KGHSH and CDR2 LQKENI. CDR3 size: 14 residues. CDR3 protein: CASSRGAGVKTQYF. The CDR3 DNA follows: TGTGCCAGCTCACGAGGAGCGGGGGTGAAGACCCAGTACTTC.

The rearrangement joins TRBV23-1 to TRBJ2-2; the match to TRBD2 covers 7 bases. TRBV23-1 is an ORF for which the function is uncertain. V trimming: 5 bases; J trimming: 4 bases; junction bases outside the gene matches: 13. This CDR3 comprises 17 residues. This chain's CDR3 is CASSARTARGSTGELFF. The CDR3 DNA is TGCGCCAGCAGTGCCCGAACGGCGCGGGGGAGCACCGGGGAGCTGTTTTTT.

DNA for the CDR3: TGTGCCAGCTCACCATTCCAGGGAAAGAACGAGCAGTACTTC. Its translation: CASSPFQGKNEQYF. The chain couples TRBV18 to TRBJ2-7; D is perhaps TRBD1 (5 bases). The germline V and J ends were trimmed by 2 bases and 5 bases, with 13 bases remaining between them. The V gene's germline CDR1 is KGHSH and CDR2 LQKENI. The CDR3 is 14 residues long.

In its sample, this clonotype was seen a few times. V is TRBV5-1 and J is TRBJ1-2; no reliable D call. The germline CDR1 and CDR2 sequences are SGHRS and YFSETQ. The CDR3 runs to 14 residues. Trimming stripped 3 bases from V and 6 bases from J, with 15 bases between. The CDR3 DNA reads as TGCGCCAGCAGCTCAGCGGACGGATCCGATGGCTACACCTTC. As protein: CASSSADGSDGYTF.

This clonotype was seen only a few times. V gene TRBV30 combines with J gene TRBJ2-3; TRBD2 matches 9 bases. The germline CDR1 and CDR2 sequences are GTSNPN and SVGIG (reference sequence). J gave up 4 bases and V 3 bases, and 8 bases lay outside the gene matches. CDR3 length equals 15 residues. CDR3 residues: CAWRLAGARPDTQYF. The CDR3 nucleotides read TGTGCCTGGAGATTAGCGGGGGCCCGACCAGATACGCAGTATTTT. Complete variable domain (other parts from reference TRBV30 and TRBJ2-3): SQTIHQWPATLVQPVGSPLSLECTVEGTSNPNLYWYRQAAGRGLQLLFYSVGIGQISSEVPQNLSASRPQDRQFILSSKKLLLSDSGFYLCAWRLAGARPDTQYFGPGTRLTVL.